This T cell receptor beta chain derives from a study of blood T cell repertoires in COVID-19. About the study: Samples came from the United States, Italy and Spain, spanning acute and convalescent COVID-19. Sources were T cells, B-cell-depleted T cells, or PBMCs; the material itself was cDNA or gDNA.

About this clone itself: At one of its ends the junction is not consistent with the germline gene, which may arise from a read error.

The germline CDR1 and CDR2 sequences are MNHEY and SVGAGI. The CDR3 is 13 residues long. Study processing details: Counts of nucleated cells, estimated from reference gene primer amplification, were obtained. Profiled with immunoSEQ multiplex PCR; TCRdb holds only in-frame clones, not every one. The V and J calls and clone size come from that table; D and trimming were worked out from the DNA. The sample has some 190,000 clones, approximately 86% seen once. Enrollment of patients from Seattle took place during active infection, with longitudinal follow-up. The source of this sequence is a man older than 75 with COVID-19, enrolled during active disease. The rearrangement uses TRBV6-5 and TRBJ1-2; possibly TRBD1 for D (6 bases). Sequencing was performed on peripheral blood. CDR3 protein: CAGRKTGNYGYTF. As DNA, the CDR3 is TGTGCCGGCAGGAAAACAGGGAACTATGGCTACACCTTC.